This TCR beta chain was observed in a study of beta chain features in type 1 diabetes. About the research overall: There was similarity between patients and healthy donors in age, gender and cell yields. Overall study findings and caveats: PCR might favor shorter templates, equally in patients and controls. Among patients, naive, central memory and Treg TCRB repertoires appeared more similar than among healthy donors.

As regards this clone: No antigen is known for it.

The entirety of the isolated RNA underwent reverse transcription, so expressed TCRB transcripts were sequenced. Sequencing used immunoSEQ multiplex PCR; TCRdb keeps in-frame clones, though not all of them. Found here are 110,000 or so clones, roughly 43% of them singletons; the top ten hold approximately 0.065%. The specimen sequenced was stem cell memory CD4+ T cells from blood. The TCR originated in a woman younger than 30 in good health.

The chain's CDR3 is CASSFSSGSFYEQFF. The CDR3 DNA sequence: TGTGCCAGCAGCTTTAGTAGCGGGAGCTTCTATGAGCAGTTCTTC. The V and J genes are TRBV7-2 and TRBJ2-1; 9 bases map to TRBD2. The ends lost 3 bases at V and 8 bases at J; junction bases unmatched: 8. CDR1 and CDR2 from the germline V gene are SGHTA and FQGNSA. CDR3 length equals 15 residues.